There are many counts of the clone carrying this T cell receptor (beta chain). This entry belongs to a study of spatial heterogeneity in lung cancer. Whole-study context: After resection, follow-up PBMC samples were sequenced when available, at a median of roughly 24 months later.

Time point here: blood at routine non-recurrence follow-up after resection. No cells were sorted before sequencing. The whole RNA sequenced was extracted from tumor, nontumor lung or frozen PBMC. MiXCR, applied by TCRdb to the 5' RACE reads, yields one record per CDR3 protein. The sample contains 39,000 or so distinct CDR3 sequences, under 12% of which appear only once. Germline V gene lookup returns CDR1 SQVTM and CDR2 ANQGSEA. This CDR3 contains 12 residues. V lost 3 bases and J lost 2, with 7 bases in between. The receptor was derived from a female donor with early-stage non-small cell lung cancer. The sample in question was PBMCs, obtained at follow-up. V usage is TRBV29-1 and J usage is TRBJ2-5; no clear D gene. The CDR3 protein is CSVDLQQETQYF. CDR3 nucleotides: TGCAGCGTTGATCTACAGCAAGAGACCCAGTACTTC. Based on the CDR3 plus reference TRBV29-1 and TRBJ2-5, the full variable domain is SAVISQKPSRDICQRGTSLTIQCQVDSQVTMMFWYRQQPGQSLTLIATANQGSEATYESGFVIDKFPISRPNLTFSTLTVSNMSPEDSSIYLCSVDLQQETQYFGPGTRLLVL.